This TCR beta chain derives from a study of blood T cell repertoires in COVID-19. Across the study: Spain, Italy and the United States supplied samples that represented acute and convalescent COVID-19.

Methods used by the authors: By means of reference gene primer amplification, nucleated cell counts were estimated. The data were produced by immunoSEQ multiplex PCR, yet TCRdb's version contains in-frame clones alone and is incomplete. That table is the source of V, J and clone size, and D and trimming were worked out from the DNA. The table shows around 260,000 clones, with 85% to 90% occurring only once. Between the trimmed V and J ends, which lost 4 bases and 2 bases, there was a span of 25 bases. The CDR3 is made up of 19 amino acids. CDR1 is SEHNR and CDR2 is FQNEAQ in the germline V gene (reference sequence).

The clonotype comes from a woman in her forties who had recovered from COVID-19. The rearrangement joins TRBV7-9 to TRBJ2-3; perhaps TRBD2 as D (7 bases). The sequencing sample was made of peripheral blood. CDR3: CASSSRSPRGGTNTDTQYF. The DNA for the CDR3 is TGTGCCAGCAGCTCACGTAGCCCTAGGGGGGGGACTAACACAGATACGCAGTATTTT.